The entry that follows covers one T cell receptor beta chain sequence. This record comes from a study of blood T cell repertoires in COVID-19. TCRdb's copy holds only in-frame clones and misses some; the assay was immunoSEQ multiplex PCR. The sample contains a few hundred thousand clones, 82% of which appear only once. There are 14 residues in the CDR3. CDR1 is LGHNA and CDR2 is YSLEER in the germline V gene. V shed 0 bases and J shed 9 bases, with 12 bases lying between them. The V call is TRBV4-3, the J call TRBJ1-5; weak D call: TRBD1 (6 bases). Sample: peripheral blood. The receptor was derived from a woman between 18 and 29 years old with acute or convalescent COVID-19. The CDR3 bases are TGCGCCAGCAGCCAAGATCCCGGGACATGGCCCCAGCATTTT. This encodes CASSQDPGTWPQHF.